These T cell receptor beta chains were read from a single sample in a study of long-term antiretroviral therapy in people with HIV. Only in-frame clones appear in the TCRdb table, and some are missing; sequencing was by immunoSEQ multiplex PCR. Of 30,000 to 35,000 clones in the sample, about four fifths were seen once. The sequenced sample was unsorted PBMCs, obtained 3 years after starting antiretroviral therapy. Receptor source: a man between 45 and 60 years old with HIV. Both conserved end residues are part of each CDR3. The D gene is left open where the match is weak. Rows give clone size only sometimes, using once, few, many, or a class for an expanded clone.

TRBV11-3	.	TRBJ1-5	.	TGTGCCAGCAGCTCCCCCATGGAGCCCCAGCATTTT	CASSSPMEPQHF
TRBV4-3	TRBD1	TRBJ1-2	.	TGCGCCAGCAGCCAAGATTGGCAGGGGGTAAGCGGCTACACCTTC	CASSQDWQGVSGYTF
TRBV2	.	TRBJ1-4	.	TGTGCCAGCGGTGGACAGAGTGCAACTAATGAAAAACTGTTTTTT	CASGGQSATNEKLFF
TRBV4-3	.	TRBJ1-1	.	TGCGCCAGCAGCCAAGTACCGGGACACATGAACACTGAAGCTTTCTTT	CASSQVPGHMNTEAFF
TRBV5-1	TRBD1	TRBJ1-6	.	TGCGCCAGCAACCTCGGACAGGCGGACTCACCCCTCCACTTT	CASNLGQADSPLHF
TRBV27	.	TRBJ2-3	.	TGTGCCAGCAGTCTAGGGGGGAGTTCAGATACGCAGTATTTT	CASSLGGSSDTQYF
TRBV28	TRBD1	TRBJ1-5	.	TGTGCCAGCAGATCAGGGGGCCCCACCAATCAGCCCCAGCATTTT	CASRSGGPTNQPQHF
TRBV6-5	.	TRBJ2-3	.	TGTGCCAGCAGCCGGACAGACACAGATACGCAGTATTTT	CASSRTDTDTQYF
TRBV7-2	.	TRBJ1-5	.	TGTGCCAGCAGCCGTGGGGTGGCAGGGAGGCAGCCCCAGCATTTT	CASSRGVAGRQPQHF
TRBV6-1	.	TRBJ1-5	.	TGTGCCAGCACTAAAATGGGGTACAGGGAACAGCCCCAGCATTTT	CASTKMGYREQPQHF
TRBV2	.	TRBJ1-5	few	TGTGCCAGCAGTCTTGCAGGGAACAATCAGCCCCAGCATTTT	CASSLAGNNQPQHF
TRBV5-1	.	TRBJ1-4	.	TGCGCCAGCAGCTTGAGGGCAACTAATGAAAAACTGTTTTTT	CASSLRATNEKLFF
TRBV11-2	TRBD1	TRBJ1-5	few	TGTGCCAGCAGCTTAGTGGGCAGGACAGGGGCCCGTCAGCCCCAGCATTTT	CASSLVGRTGARQPQHF
TRBV5-1	TRBD1	TRBJ2-7	.	TGCGCCAGCAGGTTCGGGACAGGGGGAGGCGAGCAGTACTTC	CASRFGTGGGEQYF
TRBV7-9	TRBD1	TRBJ1-4	few	TGTGCCAGCAGCTTAACAGGGACAGAGGACGAAAAACTGTTTTTT	CASSLTGTEDEKLFF
TRBV9	.	TRBJ1-2	.	TGTGCCAGCAGCCTCGGACAGTATGGCTACACCTTC	CASSLGQYGYTF
TRBV6-5	.	TRBJ1-3	.	TGTGCCAGCATTCAGACAGAGGGAACTGGAAACACCATATATTTT	CASIQTEGTGNTIYF
TRBV7-9	TRBD1	TRBJ2-7	.	TGTGCCAGCAGCGCCACTCGGACAGGGGGAACATACGAGCAGTACTTC	CASSATRTGGTYEQYF
TRBV4-2	TRBD2	TRBJ2-5	.	TGTGCCAGCAGCCAAGAGGCCCGGGGGGTTGGGGGCCAAGAGACCCAGTACTTC	CASSQEARGVGGQETQYF
TRBV5-1	TRBD1	TRBJ2-1	.	TGCGCCAGCAGTTCCGGGACAGTCGAAATCGATGAGCAGTTCTTC	CASSSGTVEIDEQFF
TRBV28	.	TRBJ2-2	.	TGTGCCAGCAGTTTTCTAAAGGGGTACCCGGAGCTGTTTTTT	CASSFLKGYPELFF
TRBV27	.	TRBJ2-1	.	TGTGCCAGCAGTTACAAGGGACGAAGGAGCTACAATGAGCAGTTCTTC	CASSYKGRRSYNEQFF
TRBV6-6	.	TRBJ1-2	few	TGTGCCAGCAGTTACACTAAAAGGGGTAACTATGGCTACACCTTC	CASSYTKRGNYGYTF
TRBV29-1	.	TRBJ2-7	.	TGCAGCGCCCAAAATGACTTCCCGAGCTCCTACGAGCAGTACTTC	CSAQNDFPSSYEQYF
TRBV29-1	.	TRBJ2-4	.	TGCAGCGTTGTTCGGGGAGTGGGTCAAAACATTCAGTACTTC	CSVVRGVGQNIQYF
TRBV10-3	.	TRBJ2-1	.	TGTGCCATCAGTGAGTCGGATGAGCAGTTCTTC	CAISESDEQFF
TRBV5-8	.	TRBJ2-3	.	TGTGCCAGCAGCTTGGGTCCGGGGACCTCACGGGATACGCAGTATTTT	CASSLGPGTSRDTQYF
TRBV7-9	.	TRBJ1-1	few	TGTGCCAGCAGTCCGCTGGCAGGGGACACTGAAGCTTTCTTT	CASSPLAGDTEAFF
TRBV28	.	TRBJ1-5	.	TGTGCCAGCAGCCTTGGTCGGGGTAGCAATCAGCCCCAGCATTTT	CASSLGRGSNQPQHF
TRBV7-2	TRBD1	TRBJ2-7	.	TGTGCCAGCAGCCCCAGAGGGGGCTCTCGCTCCTACGAGCAGTACTTC	CASSPRGGSRSYEQYF
TRBV10-2	.	TRBJ1-5	once	TGCGCCAGCAGCCAGACCAATTTCAATCAGCCCCAGCATTTT	CASSQTNFNQPQHF
TRBV28	TRBD1	TRBJ2-3	.	TGTGCCAGCAGTACCGGACAGGGAACAGATACGCAGTATTTT	CASSTGQGTDTQYF